Below, 32 T cell receptor beta chains from the same sample are listed, as sequenced in a study of CD8+ T cells in alopecia areata. The treatment here: oral pan-JAK inhibitor, 5-10 mg twice daily. Sequencing used cDNA as its template, made by extracting RNA and reverse transcribing it. Only in-frame clones appear in the TCRdb table, and some are missing; sequencing was by immunoSEQ multiplex PCR. The table has 150,000 to 200,000 clones, roughly 60% seen once; the top ten hold 1%. Here the sequenced sample was CD4+ T cells sorted from blood, taken at week 24, from a patient treated with tofacitinib. These TCRs come from a human donor with alopecia areata.

The chain employs TRBV4-3 and TRBJ1-1, with 7 bases identical to TRBD1. CDR3 size: 17 residues. The germline CDR1 and CDR2 sequences are LGHNA and YSLEER. V lost 0 bases, J lost 5 bases, and 12 bases stayed unmatched. The CDR3 here is CASSQDWRQGRGTEAFF. CDR3 nucleotide sequence: TGCGCCAGCAGCCAAGATTGGCGACAGGGTAGAGGGACTGAAGCTTTCTTT.

The chain's CDR3 is CASRYRGIYNEQFF. In nucleotides, the CDR3 is TGTGCCAGCAGGTACAGGGGAATCTACAATGAGCAGTTCTTC. The chain recombines TRBV6-1 with TRBJ2-1; 7 nucleotides line up with TRBD1. Germline assignment: CDR1 MNHNS and CDR2 SASEGT. The CDR3 sequence is 14 residues long. V lost 6 bases to trimming and J lost 3 bases; unmatched junction nucleotides: 5.

This clone was recorded once. V and J are TRBV6-5 and TRBJ1-6, with D tentatively TRBD1 (5 bases). Germline V gives CDR1 MNHEY, CDR2 SVGAGI. V was cut by 6 bases and J by 7 bases, with 13 bases left in between. CDR3 length equals 14 residues. Here the CDR3 DNA reads TGTGCCAGCAGCGCGGGACGGTTAAATTCACCCCTCCACTTT. Amino acid sequence: CASSAGRLNSPLHF.

The V and J genes are TRBV14 and TRBJ2-6, with D hard to call. The CDR3 contains 13 residues. Germline V gives CDR1 SGHDN, CDR2 FVKESK. V lost 2 bases to trimming and J lost 4 bases, with 3 bases between them. The chain's CDR3 is CASSQQGANVLTF. Here the CDR3 DNA reads TGTGCCAGCAGCCAACAGGGGGCCAACGTCCTGACTTTC. The whole variable domain, filled in from reference TRBV14 and TRBJ2-6, reads EAGVTQFPSHSVIEKGQTVTLRCDPISGHDNLYWYRRVMGKEIKFLLHFVKESKQDESGMPNNRFLAERTGGTYSTLKVQPAELEDSGVYFCASSQQGANVLTFGAGSRLTVL.

This clone was detected once. This rearrangement joins TRBV25-1 to TRBJ1-2; TRBD1 is a possible D gene (5 bases). This CDR3 has 12 residues. Germline CDR1 reads MGHDK; CDR2 reads SYGVNS. Trimming pared 7 bases from V and 6 bases from J, leaving 12 bases between. CDR3 nucleotides: TGTGCCAGCACTGGGGGGGAGAATGGCTACACCTTC. This codes for CASTGGENGYTF.

In this sample, this clone turned up a few times. V is TRBV28 and J is TRBJ2-5; 7 bases align to TRBD2. The CDR3 loop spans 15 amino acids. The ends lost 3 bases at V and 4 bases at J; junction bases unmatched: 8. The germline CDR1 and CDR2 sequences are MDHEN and SYDVKM. The CDR3 is CASSFVGGSRETQYF. The CDR3 nucleotides are TGTGCCAGCAGTTTTGTGGGGGGGAGTCGAGAGACCCAGTACTTC.

This sequence joins TRBV9 and TRBJ2-7, with D perhaps TRBD1 (6 bases). CDR3 size: 16 residues. The germline V gene has CDR1 SGDLS and CDR2 YYNGEE. Trimming removed 0 bases from V and 0 bases from J, with 13 bases in between. The CDR3 protein is CASSVGTARSSYEQYF. The CDR3 DNA reads as TGTGCCAGCAGCGTAGGGACAGCTAGAAGCTCCTACGAGCAGTACTTC. The full variable domain, rest sourced from reference TRBV9 and TRBJ2-7, is DSGVTQTPKHLITATGQRVTLRCSPRSGDLSVYWYQQSLDQGLQFLIQYYNGEERAKGNILERFSAQQFPDLHSELNLSSLELGDSALYFCASSVGTARSSYEQYFGPGTRLTVT.

The rearrangement joins TRBV7-2 to TRBJ2-3, with D possibly being TRBD2 (6 bases). CDR3 length equals 13 residues. V lost 5 bases and J lost 4, with 10 bases in between. Per germline, CDR1 SGHTA and CDR2 FQGNSA. In DNA form, the CDR3 reads TGTGCCAGCAGCCTGACTAGGTCAGATACGCAGTATTTT. It specifies CASSLTRSDTQYF.

This clone was observed a single time. The chain is built from TRBV29-1 and TRBJ2-3, with D tentatively TRBD1 (6 bases). CDR1 SQVTM and CDR2 ANQGSEA come from the germline V gene. V was cut by 1 base and J by 6 bases, with 11 bases left in between. There are 13 residues in the CDR3. CDR3 sequence: CSVEGGPRDTQYF. The CDR3 DNA sequence: TGCAGCGTTGAAGGGGGGCCGCGGGATACGCAGTATTTT.

This clone was seen more than once but under ten times. The chain carries TRBV14 and TRBJ2-3; 8 bases agree with TRBD2. Germline-derived CDR1 and CDR2 are SGHDN and FVKESK. Trimming removed 9 bases from V and 5 bases from J; junction bases left unmatched: 10. The CDR3 spans 14 residues. The DNA of the CDR3 is TGTGCCAGTGCGGGACTAGTCATTGGAGATACGCAGTATTTT. The encoded protein is CASAGLVIGDTQYF.

The V and J genes are TRBV30 and TRBJ2-1; 10 bases agree with TRBD2. Germline CDR1 GTSNPN, CDR2 SVGIG (reference sequence). The length of the CDR3 is 15 residues. V was pared by 3 bases and J by 8 bases, with 10 bases of the junction left unmatched. The CDR3 coding sequence is TGTGCCTGGAGACGGAGCGGGGGGGCCATCGATGAGCAGTTCTTC. Translating it yields CAWRRSGGAIDEQFF.

The rearrangement joins TRBV6-5 to TRBJ2-1; 9 bases agree with TRBD1. Germline CDR1 and CDR2: MNHEY and SVGAGI. J was trimmed by 7 bases and V by 0 bases; bases with no gene match: 7. There are 16 residues in the CDR3. CDR3 DNA sequence: TGTGCCAGCAGTTACTCCGGGACAGGGAGGGGGAATGAGCAGTTCTTC. It translates to CASSYSGTGRGNEQFF.

This clone was seen once. The CDR3 DNA reads as TGTGCCAGCAGGGCCGACAGGGGAGGCAATCAGCCCCAGCATTTT. This encodes CASRADRGGNQPQHF. The J gene is TRBJ1-5, the V gene TRBV6-1; 8 bases are a match to TRBD1. Trimming at V came to 6 bases and at J to 2 bases, leaving 6 bases not matched to a gene. Germline CDR1 MNHNS, CDR2 SASEGT. CDR3 length: 15 residues.

V usage is TRBV7-6 and J usage is TRBJ2-1; D may be TRBD1 (5 bases). The germline V gene encodes CDR1 SGHVS and CDR2 FNYEAQ. Between the trimmed V and J ends, which lost 1 base and 6 bases, there was a span of 13 bases. The CDR3 has 15 residues. The CDR3 spells CASSLVRAESNEQFF. The CDR3 DNA reads TGTGCCAGCAGCTTAGTCAGGGCCGAGAGCAATGAGCAGTTCTTC.

The rearrangement uses TRBV20-1 and TRBJ1-4; D remains ambiguous. The V end was cut by 5 bases, the J end by 8 bases, with 9 bases between. This CDR3 is 11 amino acids long. CDR1 and CDR2 from the germline V gene are DFQATT and SNEGSKA (reference sequence). The DNA of the CDR3 is TGCAGTGCTCGACACGAGGAAAAACTGTTTTTT. This translates into CSARHEEKLFF.

This clone showed up just once. The chain has TRBV30 and TRBJ1-3; TRBD1 matches 8 bases. The junction had 9 bases not matched to a gene; V was cut back by 3 bases and J by 5 bases. The CDR3 consists of 15 residues. Germline CDR1 is GTSNPN and CDR2 is SVGIG (reference sequence). The DNA for the CDR3 is TGTGCCTGGAGAAGGGACAGGACTACCCGAAACACCATATATTTT. This gives the protein CAWRRDRTTRNTIYF.

The rearrangement uses TRBV7-2 and TRBJ2-7, with D unresolved. CDR3 size: 14 residues. Trimming stripped 3 bases from V and 4 bases from J, with 13 bases between. Germline CDR1 SGHTA, CDR2 FQGNSA. This CDR3 is CASSFGQERYEQYF. In DNA, the CDR3 is TGTGCCAGCAGCTTCGGCCAGGAGAGGTACGAGCAGTACTTC. Full variable domain (remainder filled in from reference TRBV7-2 and TRBJ2-7): GAGVSQSPSNKVTEKGKDVELRCDPISGHTALYWYRQSLGQGLEFLIYFQGNSAPDKSGLPSDRFSAERTGGSVSTLTIQRTQQEDSAVYLCASSFGQERYEQYFGPGTRLTVT.

This clone appeared once. This chain joins TRBV4-3 and TRBJ2-1; 7 positions agree with TRBD1. J gave up 3 bases and V 0 bases, and 2 bases lay outside the gene matches. In germline, CDR1 is LGHNA, CDR2 YSLEER. This CDR3 spans 15 amino acids. CDR3 DNA sequence: TGCGCCAGCAGCCAAGAGGGACAGTACTACAATGAGCAGTTCTTC. It is translated as CASSQEGQYYNEQFF.

The chain is built from TRBV7-2 and TRBJ2-5; tentatively, D is TRBD1 or TRBD2 (5 bases each). CDR3 length equals 14 residues. Germline V CDR1 and CDR2: SGHTA, FQGNSA. Trimming stripped 1 base from V and 6 bases from J, with 12 bases between. CDR3 sequence reads: CASSLGGSHQTQYF. CDR3 bases: TGTGCCAGCAGCTTAGGGGGGTCCCACCAGACCCAGTACTTC.

The gene calls are TRBV5-1 and TRBJ2-3; D unclear. Germline CDR1 SGHRS, CDR2 YFSETQ. The CDR3 runs 14 residues. V dropped 4 bases and J dropped 2 bases, with 11 bases sitting between them. CDR3 sequence reads: CASSPAASTDTQYF. CDR3 bases: TGCGCCAGCAGCCCGGCGGCATCCACAGATACGCAGTATTTT.

This clone has more than one count but fewer than ten. V gene TRBV10-3 combines with J gene TRBJ2-3, with 11 bases that match TRBD2. The CDR3 loop spans 16 amino acids. J gave up 2 bases and V 7 bases, and 8 bases lay outside the gene matches. Germline V lookup: CDR1 ENHRY, CDR2 SYGVKD. The CDR3 coding sequence is TGTGCCATCAAAGGTAGCGGGGGGGCCCACACAGATACGCAGTATTTT. The encoded protein is CAIKGSGGAHTDTQYF.

The chain links TRBV30 to TRBJ2-4; D possibly corresponds to TRBD2 (6 bases). The ends were cut back, 0 bases at V and 7 bases at J, with 10 bases in the middle. Germline V CDR1 and CDR2: GTSNPN, SVGIG (reference sequence). CDR3 length: 13 residues. The CDR3 bases are TGTGCCTGGAGTGTTTCAGGAGGGAACATTCAGTACTTC. Its protein is CAWSVSGGNIQYF.

V is TRBV5-1 and J is TRBJ2-5; 10 nucleotides align to TRBD2. The CDR3 length is 17 residues. Germline assignment: CDR1 SGHRS and CDR2 YFSETQ. V shed 4 bases and J 3 bases; nucleotides not matched to a gene: 12. DNA of the CDR3: TGCGCCAGCAGCCGCGGGGCTAGCGGGGGATTGAAAGAGACCCAGTACTTC. Amino acids: CASSRGASGGLKETQYF.

This clone was seen a handful of times. The chain links TRBV23-1 to TRBJ2-6, with D hard to call. TRBV23-1 is known as an ORF, though its function is uncertain. CDR3 length: 17 residues. Trimming shortened V by 6 bases and J by 1 base, and 16 bases separated the two germline ends. The CDR3 sequence is CASRGGRPESGANVLTF. CDR3 nucleotides: TGCGCCAGCAGAGGTGGGCGTCCAGAATCTGGGGCCAACGTCCTGACTTTC.

This clone has only a few counts. The chain joins TRBV10-3 to TRBJ2-3; D unclear. This CDR3 has 12 amino acids. Germline lookup yields CDR1 ENHRY and CDR2 SYGVKD. The germline V and J ends were trimmed by 3 bases and 2 bases, with 3 bases remaining between them. DNA for the CDR3: TGTGCCATCAGTGAACTCACAGATACGCAGTATTTT. It specifies CAISELTDTQYF.

Regarding this clone: One end of the junction is discordant with germline, which a read error may explain. CDR3 DNA sequence: TGTGCCAGCAGCGAAGACAAGGGAGCTGCAGAGACCCAGTACTTC. The encoded protein is CASSEDKGAAETQYF. This chain joins TRBV2 and TRBJ2-5; weak D call: TRBD2 (5 bases). CDR3 length equals 15 residues. Germline V lookup: CDR1 SNHLY, CDR2 FYNNEI.

In its sample, this clone was seen a few times. The CDR3 here is CASSVETPYEQYF. CDR3 DNA sequence: TGTGCCAGCAGCGTCGAGACCCCCTACGAGCAGTACTTC. This chain links TRBV2 with TRBJ2-7; D is unresolved. The CDR3 contains 13 residues. Germline lookup yields CDR1 SNHLY and CDR2 FYNNEI. Between the trimmed V and J ends, which lost 6 bases and 2 bases, there was a span of 11 bases.

This clone was found a few times. The chain has TRBV5-1 and TRBJ2-7; D may match TRBD1 or TRBD2 (6 bases each). V dropped 4 bases and J dropped 0 bases, with 17 bases sitting between them. The germline V gene has CDR1 SGHRS and CDR2 YFSETQ. CDR3 length: 16 amino acids. The CDR3, as DNA: TGCGCCAGCAGCCCGGGGGCCGCGGGGAGCTCCTACGAGCAGTACTTC. Protein product: CASSPGAAGSSYEQYF.

For this clone: Other DNA sequences in this sample translate to the same CDR3. J is TRBJ1-2 and V is TRBV29-1; D may be TRBD1 (5 bases). This CDR3 has 11 amino acids. Trimming cost V 6 bases and J 5 bases, with 10 bases left between them. The V gene's germline CDR1 is SQVTM and CDR2 ANQGSEA. The CDR3 DNA sequence: TGCAGCGTCGGTGACAGTTATGGCTACACCTTC. Translation: CSVGDSYGYTF. Filled out from reference TRBV29-1 and TRBJ1-2, the complete variable domain reads SAVISQKPSRDICQRGTSLTIQCQVDSQVTMMFWYRQQPGQSLTLIATANQGSEATYESGFVIDKFPISRPNLTFSTLTVSNMSPEDSSIYLCSVGDSYGYTFGSGTRLTVV.

The rearrangement links TRBV7-2 to TRBJ1-1; D unresolved. There are 14 residues in the CDR3. Germline V gene lookup returns CDR1 SGHTA and CDR2 FQGNSA. V shed 4 bases and J shed 0 bases, with 9 bases lying between them. The CDR3, as DNA: TGTGCCAGCAGCTCCCGGTCGATGAACACTGAAGCTTTCTTT. This encodes CASSSRSMNTEAFF.

This clone appeared a few times. CDR3 nucleotides: TGTGCCAGCAGTGAAGCGGGGGTTGGCACCTACGAGCAGTACTTC. Its translation is CASSEAGVGTYEQYF. The genes are TRBV6-1 and TRBJ2-7; D is tentatively TRBD1 or TRBD2 (5 bases each). V dropped 0 bases and J dropped 2 bases, with 11 bases sitting between them. Germline CDR1 is MNHNS and CDR2 is SASEGT. The CDR3 runs 15 residues.

This clone was observed a handful of times. This chain uses TRBV7-2 with TRBJ2-7; D remains unclear. This CDR3 contains 15 residues. Trimming stripped 0 bases from V and 4 bases from J, with 13 bases between. The germline CDR1 and CDR2 sequences are SGHTA and FQGNSA. The CDR3 region has the DNA TGTGCCAGCAGCTTAGCTGATTGGGCGAGATACGAGCAGTACTTC. Translating gives CASSLADWARYEQYF.